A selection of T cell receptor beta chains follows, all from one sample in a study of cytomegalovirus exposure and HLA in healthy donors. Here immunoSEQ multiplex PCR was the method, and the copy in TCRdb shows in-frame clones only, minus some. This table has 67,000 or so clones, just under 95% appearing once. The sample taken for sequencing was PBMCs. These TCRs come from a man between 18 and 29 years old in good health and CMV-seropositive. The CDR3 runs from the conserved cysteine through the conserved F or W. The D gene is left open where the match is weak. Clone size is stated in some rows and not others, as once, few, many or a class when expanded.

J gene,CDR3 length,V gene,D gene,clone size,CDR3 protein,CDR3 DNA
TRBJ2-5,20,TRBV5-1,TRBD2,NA,CASSFGTSGGARGSQETQYF,TGCGCCAGCAGCTTTGGGACTAGCGGGGGGGCCAGAGGGTCGCAAGAGACCCAGTACTTC
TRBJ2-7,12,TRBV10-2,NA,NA,CASGLTGFEQYF,TGCGCCAGCGGCCTTACAGGGTTCGAGCAGTACTTC
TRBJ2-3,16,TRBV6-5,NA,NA,CASSYSGQPSTDTQYF,TGTGCCAGCAGTTACTCGGGGCAGCCTAGCACAGATACGCAGTATTTT
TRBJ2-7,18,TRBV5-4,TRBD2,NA,CASSLGSSSGGAFYEQYF,TGTGCCAGCAGCTTGGGGTCCTCTAGCGGGGGGGCCTTCTACGAGCAGTACTTC
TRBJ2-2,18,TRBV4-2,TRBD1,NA,CASSQAWTGGSNTGELFF,TGTGCCAGCAGCCAAGCCTGGACAGGGGGCTCGAACACCGGGGAGCTGTTTTTT
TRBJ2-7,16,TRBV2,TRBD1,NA,CASSEILGRTGDEQYF,TGTGCCAGCAGTGAAATTCTCGGGCGGACAGGCGACGAGCAGTACTTC
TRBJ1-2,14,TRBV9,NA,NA,CASSVGGGNYGYTF,TGTGCCAGCAGCGTAGGGGGGGGAAACTATGGCTACACCTTC
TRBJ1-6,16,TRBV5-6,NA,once,CASSFRLGLMNSPLHF,TGTGCCAGCAGCTTTAGGTTAGGACTGATGAATTCACCCCTCCACTTT
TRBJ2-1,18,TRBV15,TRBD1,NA,CATSRALQGAGSYNEQFF,TGTGCCACCAGCAGAGCTTTACAGGGGGCGGGCTCCTACAATGAGCAGTTCTTC
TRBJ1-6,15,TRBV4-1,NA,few,CASSQVMAGRSPLHF,TGCGCCAGCAGCCAAGTAATGGCAGGGAGGTCACCCCTCCACTTT
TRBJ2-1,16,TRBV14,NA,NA,CASSQDVGIGYNEQFF,TGTGCCAGCAGCCAAGATGTCGGGATTGGCTACAATGAGCAGTTCTTC